Presented here are 23 T cell receptor beta chains from one specimen sequenced in a study of cytomegalovirus exposure and HLA in healthy donors (dated by TCRdb to 2016 to 2017). To prepare the library, the immunoSEQ multiplex PCR assay was applied. A mixture of 60 forward primers for TCR Vbeta segments and 13 reverse primers for TCR Jbeta segments was used in the multiplex PCR. Imported from immuneACCESS, the table was reduced by TCRdb to in-frame sequences with V and J called. These copies leave out some clones; in studies compared against another copy, an unresolved V gene accounts for under half, and the cause of the remainder is not known. The sample table lists more than 150,000 clones, around 81% of them with a count of one. The ten largest clonotypes hold under 2.5% of the sample. Sequencing was done on a sample of PBMCs. These receptors came from a woman aged 25 to 39 in good health and CMV-seronegative.

This chain's CDR3 is CASSGGINYGYTF. The DNA of the CDR3 is TGTGCCAGCAGCGGCGGGATTAACTATGGCTACACCTTC. The chain employs TRBV9 and TRBJ1-2; D remains unclear. Germline lookup yields CDR1 SGDLS and CDR2 YYNGEE. V was trimmed by 3 bases and J by 1 base, leaving 7 bases between them. The CDR3 runs to 13 residues.

The CDR3 is CASSPSKPLTLSSYEQYF. The DNA of the CDR3 is TGTGCCAGCAGCCCGAGTAAACCCCTAACGCTAAGCTCCTACGAGCAGTACTTC. The chain has TRBV5-5 and TRBJ2-7; unclear D gene. V was shortened by 4 bases and J by 0 bases, with 23 bases between the two germline ends. The CDR3 is 18 residues long. Germline V gene lookup returns CDR1 SGHKS and CDR2 YYEKEE (reference sequence).

This chain links TRBV7-8 with TRBJ1-1; D is ambiguous. Looked up from germline, CDR1 is SGHVS and CDR2 is FQNEAQ. This CDR3 comprises 12 residues. The V end was cut by 3 bases, the J end by 1 base, with 3 bases between. The CDR3 DNA sequence: TGTGCCAGCAGCTTTAGGAACACTGAAGCTTTCTTT. Its protein product is CASSFRNTEAFF.

V gene TRBV27 combines with J gene TRBJ2-7; 10 bases are shared with TRBD1. Germline V gene sequence: CDR1 MNHEY, CDR2 SMNVEV (reference sequence). The CDR3 contains 16 residues. V lost 3 bases to trimming and J lost 7 bases; unmatched junction nucleotides: 12. The CDR3 sequence is CASSFGQGQGYWEQYF. DNA for the CDR3: TGTGCCAGCAGTTTTGGTCAGGGACAGGGGTATTGGGAGCAGTACTTC.

The chain recombines TRBV15 with TRBJ2-7; maybe TRBD2 (5 bases). CDR3 length: 14 residues. Trimming took 1 base from V and 3 from J, leaving 10 bases between them. Per germline, CDR1 LNHNV and CDR2 YYDKDF (reference sequence). The CDR3 DNA reads as TGTGCCACCAGCAGAGCTCGGGGTAACTACGAGCAGTACTTC. It is translated as CATSRARGNYEQYF. The variable domain in full, completed from reference TRBV15 and TRBJ2-7, reads DAMVIQNPRYQVTQFGKPVTLSCSQTLNHNVMYWYQQKSSQAPKLLFHYYDKDFNNEADTPDNFQSRRPNTSFCFLDIRSPGLGDTAMYLCATSRARGNYEQYFGPGTRLTVT.

The rearrangement uses TRBV7-2 and TRBJ2-3; TRBD2 might be the D (5 bases). The V end lost 0 bases, the J end lost 7 bases, and 29 bases lay between the germline ends. CDR1 SGHTA and CDR2 FQGNSA come from the germline V gene. The CDR3 length is 20 residues. The CDR3: CASSLAPILRGRVNEHTQYF. Written as DNA, the CDR3 is TGTGCCAGCAGCTTAGCGCCGATCTTACGGGGAAGGGTGAACGAGCATACGCAGTATTTT.

The J gene is TRBJ1-5, the V gene TRBV27; possible D gene TRBD1, 5 bases. In germline, CDR1 is MNHEY, CDR2 SMNVEV (reference sequence). This CDR3 spans 13 amino acids. V was pared by 5 bases and J by 7 bases, with 12 bases between. The chain's CDR3 is CASSRQPRQPQHF. The CDR3 bases are TGTGCCAGCAGTAGACAGCCTCGGCAGCCCCAGCATTTT.

The J gene is TRBJ2-3, the V gene TRBV11-2; 7 bases align to TRBD2. Germline CDR1 SGHAT, CDR2 FQNNGV. V lost 10 bases, J lost 2 bases, and 3 bases stayed unmatched. The CDR3 covers 12 residues. The CDR3 DNA follows: TGTGCCACTCGGGACTACACAGATACGCAGTATTTT. Translating it yields CATRDYTDTQYF.

The V call is TRBV7-2, the J call TRBJ2-6, with D unclear. Trimming removed 2 bases at V and 0 bases at J, with 11 bases between. The CDR3 has 17 amino acids. The germline V gene has CDR1 SGHTA and CDR2 FQGNSA. Written as DNA, the CDR3 is TGTGCCAGCAGCTTACATCAGGTTTCCTCTGGGGCCAACGTCCTGACTTTC. It codes for CASSLHQVSSGANVLTF.

The chain combines TRBV5-1 with TRBJ2-3; 12 bases fit TRBD1. CDR1 and CDR2 (germline): SGHRS, YFSETQ. J lost 5 bases, V lost 5 bases, and 6 bases had no gene match. The CDR3 contains 15 residues. This chain's CDR3 is CASSPGTGGGDTQYF. The CDR3 DNA sequence: TGCGCCAGCAGTCCCGGGACAGGGGGCGGAGATACGCAGTATTTT.

The chain carries TRBV21-1 and TRBJ2-3; the D call of TRBD1 is as the table states it, not checked on the DNA. TRBV21-1 counts as a pseudogene. The CDR3 consists of 18 residues. The CDR3 bases are TGTGCCAGCAGCAAAATGACCCCAGGGTTGTTTCTCACAGATACGCAGTATTTT. Protein product: CASSKMTPGLFLTDTQYF.

This clone was detected a few times. This chain connects TRBV7-2 to TRBJ2-4, with 13 bases lining up with TRBD2. In germline, CDR1 is SGHTA, CDR2 FQGNSA. V was clipped by 4 bases and J by 12 bases; unmatched bases: 12. The CDR3 spans 16 residues. CDR3 loop: CASSSRLAGGHGSQYF. In nucleotides, the CDR3 is TGTGCCAGCAGCTCAAGACTAGCGGGGGGCCATGGCAGTCAGTACTTC. The variable domain in full, with the rest retrieved from reference TRBV7-2 and TRBJ2-4, is GAGVSQSPSNKVTEKGKDVELRCDPISGHTALYWYRQSLGQGLEFLIYFQGNSAPDKSGLPSDRFSAERTGGSVSTLTIQRTQQEDSAVYLCASSSRLAGGHGSQYFGAGTRLSVL.

The chain joins TRBV18 to TRBJ1-4; 7 nucleotides agree with TRBD1. Germline-derived CDR1 and CDR2 are KGHSH and LQKENI. The CDR3 consists of 16 residues. The ends lost 3 bases at V and 5 bases at J; junction bases unmatched: 9. The CDR3, as DNA: TGTGCCAGCTCACCGCTAACGGGACAGCTAAATGAAAAACTGTTTTTT. This sequence encodes CASSPLTGQLNEKLFF.

The rearrangement uses TRBV7-2 and TRBJ2-1; 8 bases agree with TRBD1. From germline, CDR1 is SGHTA and CDR2 FQGNSA. With V trimmed by 2 bases and J by 9 bases, 3 bases remained unmatched. This CDR3 is 13 amino acids long. The CDR3 DNA reads as TGTGCCAGCAGCTTACAGGGGGCGGGTGAGCAGTTCTTC. This gives the protein CASSLQGAGEQFF.

The chain uses TRBV15 and TRBJ2-5, with D possibly TRBD1 on 6 matching bases. Trimming removed 5 bases at V and 2 bases at J, with 9 bases between. Germline V CDR1 and CDR2: LNHNV, YYDKDF (reference sequence). The CDR3 has 13 amino acids. The CDR3 DNA sequence: TGTGCCACCAGCCGAAGGGGGCAAGAGACCCAGTACTTC. It specifies CATSRRGQETQYF.

V is TRBV7-8 and J is TRBJ2-1; TRBD2 matches 12 bases. Germline loops: CDR1 SGHVS, CDR2 FQNEAQ. The CDR3 sequence is 17 residues long. V shed 5 bases, J shed 7 bases, and the junction held 12 bases outside the gene matches. Here the CDR3 DNA reads TGTGCCAGCAGCGCTCGACTAGCGGGAGACATACTGAATGAGCAGTTCTTC. Translating gives CASSARLAGDILNEQFF.

This sequence joins TRBV19 and TRBJ2-7; no definite D call. The CDR3 is made up of 13 amino acids. Germline CDR1 and CDR2: LNHDA and SQIVND (reference sequence). V lost 3 bases, J lost 6 bases, and 12 bases lay in between. The CDR3 nucleotides read TGTGCCAGTAGTATCAGTACAGCCTTCGAGCAGTACTTC. It is translated as CASSISTAFEQYF.

The genes are TRBV2 and TRBJ2-3; 8 bases agree with TRBD1. Trimming at V came to 11 bases and at J to 6 bases, leaving 13 bases not matched to a gene. CDR1 is SNHLY, CDR2 FYNNEI, per germline. The CDR3 is 14 residues long. As DNA, the CDR3 is TGTGCCTCCGAGCACAGGGGGGTTTCGGATACGCAGTATTTT. As protein: CASEHRGVSDTQYF.

The chain is built from TRBV19 and TRBJ2-2; tentatively, D is TRBD1 (6 bases). V shed 5 bases and J shed 4 bases, with 23 bases lying between them. Germline lookup yields CDR1 LNHDA and CDR2 SQIVND (reference sequence). The CDR3 runs 18 residues. In nucleotides, the CDR3 is TGTGCCAGTAGTTTCAGGTGGGACACCATTAGTGGCACCGGGGAGCTGTTTTTT. It is translated as CASSFRWDTISGTGELFF.

The chain uses TRBV7-2 and TRBJ1-2, with 7 bases identical to TRBD1. CDR1 and CDR2 from the germline V gene are SGHTA and FQGNSA. V dropped 0 bases and J dropped 7; count of bases not matched to a gene: 2. The CDR3 is 13 residues long. CDR3 nucleotides: TGTGCCAGCAGCTTAGCGGAGGGGGCTGGCTACACCTTC. This translates into CASSLAEGAGYTF.

V usage is TRBV6-6 and J usage is TRBJ2-3, with 9 bases aligning to TRBD2. Germline CDR1 and CDR2: MNHNY and SVGAGI (reference sequence). V lost 4 bases and J lost 9; bases outside the gene matches: 8. This CDR3 region has 14 residues. The CDR3 coding sequence is TGTGCCAGCAGTTTTAGCGGGGGAGACGAAACGCAGTATTTT. Protein sequence: CASSFSGGDETQYF.

Only a few counts were recorded for this clone. The V gene is TRBV6-1, the J gene TRBJ1-1; TRBD1 is a possible D gene (6 bases). Germline-derived CDR1 and CDR2 are MNHNS and SASEGT. Between the trimmed V and J ends, which lost 8 bases and 8 bases, there was a span of 15 bases. The CDR3 consists of 12 residues. This CDR3 reads CASYPGHSEAFF. CDR3 in DNA: TGTGCCAGCTACCCGGGACATTCGGAAGCTTTCTTT.

J is TRBJ1-2 and V is TRBV2; 8 bases line up with TRBD1. Germline-derived CDR1 and CDR2 are SNHLY and FYNNEI. The V gene end was trimmed by 7 bases and the J gene end by 5 bases; junction bases not matched to a gene: 9. CDR3 length: 14 amino acids. CDR3 sequence reads: CASNWQGARYGYTF. The CDR3 DNA sequence: TGTGCCAGCAACTGGCAGGGGGCGAGGTATGGCTACACCTTC.